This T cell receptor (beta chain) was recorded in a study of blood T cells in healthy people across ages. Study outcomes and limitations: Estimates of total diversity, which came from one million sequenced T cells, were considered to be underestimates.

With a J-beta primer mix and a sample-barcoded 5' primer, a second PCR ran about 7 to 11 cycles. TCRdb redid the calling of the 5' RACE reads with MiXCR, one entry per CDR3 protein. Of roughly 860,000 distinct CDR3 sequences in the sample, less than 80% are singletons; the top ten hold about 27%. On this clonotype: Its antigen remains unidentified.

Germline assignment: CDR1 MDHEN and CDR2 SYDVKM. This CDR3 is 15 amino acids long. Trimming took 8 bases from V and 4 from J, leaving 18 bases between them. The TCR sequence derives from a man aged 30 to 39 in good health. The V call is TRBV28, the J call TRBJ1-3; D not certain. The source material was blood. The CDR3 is CASFQSGLGGNTIYF. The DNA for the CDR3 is TGTGCCAGCTTTCAGTCGGGCCTGGGGGGAAACACCATATATTTT.